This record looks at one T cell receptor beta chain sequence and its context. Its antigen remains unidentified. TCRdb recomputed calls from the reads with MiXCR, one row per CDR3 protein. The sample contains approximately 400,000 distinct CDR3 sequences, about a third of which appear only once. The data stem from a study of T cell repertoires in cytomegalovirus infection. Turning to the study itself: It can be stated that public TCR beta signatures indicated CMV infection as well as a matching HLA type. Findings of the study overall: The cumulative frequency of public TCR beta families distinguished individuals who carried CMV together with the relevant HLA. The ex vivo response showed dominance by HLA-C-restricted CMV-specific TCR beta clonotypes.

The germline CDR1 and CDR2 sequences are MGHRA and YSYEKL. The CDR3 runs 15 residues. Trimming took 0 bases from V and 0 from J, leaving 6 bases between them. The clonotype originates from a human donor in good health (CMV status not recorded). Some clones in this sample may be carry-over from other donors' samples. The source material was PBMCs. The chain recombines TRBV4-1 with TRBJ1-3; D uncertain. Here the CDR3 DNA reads TGCGCCAGCAGCCAAGAACAGCTCTCTGGAAACACCATATATTTT. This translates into CASSQEQLSGNTIYF.